Below, 8 T cell receptor beta chains from the same sample are listed, as sequenced in a study of blood T cell repertoires in COVID-19. Assay: immunoSEQ multiplex PCR; the TCRdb copy retains only in-frame clones and omits some. The repertoire has about 110,000 clones, 85% of them found once; the top ten carry around 3.9%. The sample taken for sequencing was peripheral blood. The source of these receptors is a man aged 50 to 60 with acute or convalescent COVID-19.

There are a few counts of this clone. J is TRBJ2-1 and V is TRBV2, with TRBD1 identical over 7 bases. CDR1 SNHLY and CDR2 FYNNEI come from the germline V gene. Trimming cost V 6 bases and J 6 bases; bases outside gene matches: 5. CDR3 length equals 13 residues. In nucleotides, the CDR3 is TGTGCCAGCAGGTCCGAGGGGGCCAATGAGCAGTTCTTC. Residues: CASRSEGANEQFF.

This clone was recorded a few times. This chain uses TRBV3-1 (or the pseudogene TRBV3-2) with TRBJ2-7; 7 bases agree with TRBD2. Germline-derived CDR1 and CDR2 are LGHDT and YNNKEL (reference sequence). Trimming removed 1 base from V and 3 bases from J; junction bases left unmatched: 6. This CDR3 is 15 amino acids long. CDR3 DNA sequence: TGTGCCAGCAGCCAAGGGGCTAGCGGAAACTACGAGCAGTACTTC. Translation gives CASSQGASGNYEQYF.

The V call is TRBV6-5, the J call TRBJ1-2; 8 bases are a match to TRBD1. Germline CDR1 reads MNHEY; CDR2 reads SVGAGI. The CDR3 is 13 residues long. Unmatched junction bases numbered 8, after V lost 8 bases and J lost 6 bases. CDR3 sequence reads: CASQSETGDGYTF. CDR3 DNA: TGTGCCAGCCAGTCCGAGACAGGGGATGGCTACACCTTC.

The chain is built from TRBV21-1 and TRBJ1-2; no DNA check was done on the table's D call, TRBD1. TRBV21-1 is given as a pseudogene. This CDR3 has 12 amino acids. CDR3 residues: CASSRTGLGYTF. CDR3 nucleotide sequence: TGTGCCAGCAGCCGGACAGGGCTAGGCTACACCTTC.

J is TRBJ2-5 and V is TRBV11-2; weak D call: TRBD1 (5 bases). This CDR3 is 15 amino acids long. Germline values: CDR1 SGHAT, CDR2 FQNNGV. V lost 4 bases, J lost 3 bases, and 15 bases lay in between. DNA of the CDR3: TGTGCCAGCAGCTACCTGGGGCGAGGTGAAGAGACCCAGTACTTC. Amino acid sequence: CASSYLGRGEETQYF. Together with reference TRBV11-2 and TRBJ2-5, the CDR3 gives the full variable domain: EAGVAQSPRYKIIEKRQSVAFWCNPISGHATLYWYQQILGQGPKLLIQFQNNGVVDDSQLPKDRFSAERLKGVDSTLKIQPAKLEDSAVYLCASSYLGRGEETQYFGPGTRLLVL.

This clone was seen only once. The junction shows a germline mismatch at one end, possibly a read error. The chain is built from TRBV6-1 and TRBJ2-1; TRBD1 aligns across 11 bases. This CDR3 contains 15 residues. Germline values: CDR1 MNHNS, CDR2 SASEGT. The CDR3 sequence: CASSEGTGGYNKQFF. CDR3 DNA: TGTGCCAGCAGTGAAGGGACAGGGGGCTACAATAAGCAGTTCTTC.

This clone showed up just a few times. The chain recombines TRBV10-2 with TRBJ2-7, with TRBD2 as a possible D gene (7 bases). Germline V gene sequence: CDR1 WSHSY, CDR2 SAAADI. This CDR3 contains 13 residues. V gave up 6 bases and J gave up 5 bases, with 14 bases separating them. CDR3 nucleotide sequence: TGCGCCAGCAGCAAAGTAGGGGGGGACGAGCAGTACTTC. Its translation: CASSKVGGDEQYF.

This clone was detected once. V is TRBV27 and J is TRBJ2-1; D unresolved. The CDR3 is 13 amino acids. V was cut by 8 bases and J by 7 bases, with 15 bases left in between. CDR1 is MNHEY and CDR2 is SMNVEV in the germline V gene (reference sequence). CDR3 sequence (DNA): TGTGCCAGCGGTATTCCGGGTTATAATGAGCAGTTCTTC. Translation gives CASGIPGYNEQFF.